The 30 T cell receptor beta chains below come from one sample, sequenced in a study of T-cell memory formation after mild COVID-19 (dated by TCRdb to the early 2020s). The library was built by means of 5' RACE. Sequencing was carried out with an Illumina NovaSeq 6000. The public reads were run again by TCRdb, first through fastp at Q25 and then through MiXCR, and only productive beta chains were kept. Every entry covers one CDR3 protein and lists the most common genes and DNA from its rows. The sample data list some 260,000 distinct CDR3 sequences, and about 16% of these were observed just once. The top ten clonotypes cover roughly 3.6% of the sample. The sequenced sample consisted of PBMCs or a T cell subset sorted from them (not recorded which). The receptors were sampled from a man younger than 35 who had mild COVID-19 (a few samples of this study predate the infection). The sample titles of this study are shuffled in the database, so cell type and time point are left out; the donor was told from shared clones.

The chain employs TRBV28 and TRBJ2-6; D tentatively fits TRBD1 or TRBD2 (5 bases each). From germline, CDR1 is MDHEN and CDR2 SYDVKM. V dropped 6 bases and J dropped 0 bases, with 15 bases sitting between them. The CDR3 spans 17 residues. The CDR3 spells CASRDSGGDSGANVLTF. The DNA for the CDR3 is TGTGCCAGCAGAGACAGTGGAGGAGACTCTGGGGCCAACGTCCTGACTTTC. Using reference TRBV28 and TRBJ2-6 for the parts outside the CDR3, the full variable domain is DVKVTQSSRYLVKRTGEKVFLECVQDMDHENMFWYRQDPGLGLRLIYFSYDVKMKEKGDIPEGYSVSREKKERFSLILESASTNQTSMYLCASRDSGGDSGANVLTFGAGSRLTVL.

This clonotype was counted a few times. The gene calls are TRBV20-1 and TRBJ2-7, with a weak D call TRBD2 (7 bases). V lost 1 base, J lost 3 bases, and 13 bases lay in between. Germline V gene sequence: CDR1 DFQATT, CDR2 SNEGSKA (reference sequence). This CDR3 has 14 amino acids. The CDR3 DNA reads TGCAGTGCTAGAGGTGGCGGGGGCAACTACGAGCAGTACTTC. It yields the protein CSARGGGGNYEQYF.

The V gene is TRBV7-9, the J gene TRBJ1-3, with 7 bases aligning to TRBD1. The CDR3 runs 16 residues. Germline loops: CDR1 SEHNR, CDR2 FQNEAQ (reference sequence). With V trimmed by 4 bases and J by 1 base, 7 bases remained unmatched. CDR3 loop: CASSSGGSVSGNTIYF. The CDR3 DNA is TGTGCCAGCAGCTCAGGGGGGTCGGTTTCTGGAAACACCATATATTTT.

This clonotype appeared a few times. The CDR3 spells CASSPARGLYNEQFF. The CDR3 bases are TGTGCCAGCAGCCCGGCACGGGGGCTTTACAATGAGCAGTTCTTC. The gene calls are TRBV7-9 and TRBJ2-1; D tentatively reads TRBD1 or TRBD2 (6 bases each). CDR3 length: 15 residues. Trimming removed 5 bases from V and 4 bases from J, with 15 bases in between. Germline V gives CDR1 SEHNR, CDR2 FQNEAQ (reference sequence).

This chain links TRBV20-1 with TRBJ2-2; 9 bases line up with TRBD2. The J segment lost 5 bases and the V segment lost 0 bases, leaving 16 bases of the junction unmatched. This CDR3 has 19 amino acids. The germline V gene has CDR1 DFQATT and CDR2 SNEGSKA (reference sequence). CDR3 amino acids: CSARDMGGWRGGRTGELFF. In DNA, the CDR3 is TGCAGTGCTAGAGATATGGGAGGTTGGCGGGGGGGCCGAACCGGGGAGCTGTTTTTT.

The chain has TRBV20-1 and TRBJ2-3; unclear D gene. Trimming took off 5 bases at V and 4 bases at J, with 13 bases between the two ends. This CDR3 has 13 amino acids. The germline CDR1 and CDR2 sequences are DFQATT and SNEGSKA (reference sequence). The DNA of the CDR3 is TGCAGTGCTGGACCGACTCAGGCAGATACGCAGTATTTT. Protein product: CSAGPTQADTQYF.

This clonotype was seen a handful of times. The chain is built from TRBV6-6 and TRBJ1-5; 7 nucleotides align to TRBD1. The germline CDR1 and CDR2 sequences are MNHNY and SVGAGI (reference sequence). The V and J ends lost 2 bases and 2 bases, in that order; junction bases with no gene match: 3. The CDR3 is made up of 15 amino acids. The CDR3 DNA sequence: TGTGCCAGCAGTTACGGCAGGGGGGGCAATCAGCCCCAGCATTTT. Its protein product is CASSYGRGGNQPQHF.

This clonotype was seen a handful of times. The chain joins TRBV4-3 to TRBJ2-2; D remains unclear. CDR1 is LGHNA, CDR2 YSLEER, per germline. CDR3 size: 14 residues. Deletions cut 3 bases from V and 2 bases from J, with 7 bases between. The CDR3 is CASSHSLNTGELFF. The CDR3, as DNA: TGCGCCAGCAGCCACAGCCTAAACACCGGGGAGCTGTTTTTT.

This chain uses TRBV29-1 with TRBJ2-7, with 7 bases fitting TRBD1. V shed 8 bases and J 4 bases; nucleotides not matched to a gene: 8. The CDR3 sequence is 12 residues long. Germline assignment: CDR1 SQVTM and CDR2 ANQGSEA. The CDR3 loop is CSYRQGRYEQYF. CDR3 coding DNA: TGCAGCTATAGACAGGGTCGATACGAGCAGTACTTC.

The chain employs TRBV6-6 and TRBJ1-2, with a tentative D call TRBD1 (6 bases). Trimming removed 5 bases at V and 8 bases at J, with 24 bases between. Germline assignment: CDR1 MNHNY and CDR2 SVGAGI (reference sequence). The CDR3 runs 16 residues. DNA for the CDR3: TGTGCCAGCAGTGAAACAGGACAGAGCCGAGCGAGGGGCTACACCTTC. As protein: CASSETGQSRARGYTF.

In its sample, this clonotype was seen a few times. The genes are TRBV5-5 and TRBJ2-1; tentatively, D is TRBD1 (5 bases). This CDR3 comprises 16 residues. CDR1 is SGHKS and CDR2 is YYEKEE in the germline V gene (reference sequence). The germline V and J ends were trimmed by 0 bases and 2 bases, with 12 bases remaining between them. CDR3 protein: CASSLDPGLTYNEQFF. The CDR3 DNA is TGTGCCAGCAGCTTGGATCCAGGGCTTACCTACAATGAGCAGTTCTTC.

There are a few counts of this clonotype. The chain combines TRBV12-3 or TRBV12-4 with TRBJ1-3; D possibly corresponds to TRBD1 (5 bases). The CDR3 sequence is 15 residues long. V lost 1 base, J lost 6 bases, and 13 bases lay in between. The CDR3 bases are TGTGCCAGCAGTTTAGGTCCAGGGTACCAAAACACCATATATTTT. It encodes CASSLGPGYQNTIYF.

In this sample, this clonotype turned up a few times. This chain connects TRBV7-7 to TRBJ2-5; D remains ambiguous. The V end lost 5 bases, the J end lost 0 bases, and 19 bases lay between the germline ends. CDR3 size: 17 residues. Germline-derived CDR1 and CDR2 are SSHAT and FNYEAQ (reference sequence). The CDR3 DNA reads TGTGCCAGCAGCCCCGTAGAAGGAGCACAGTACCAAGAGACCCAGTACTTC. Its protein is CASSPVEGAQYQETQYF.

The gene calls are TRBV5-1 and TRBJ2-3; TRBD2 matches 8 bases. Germline V gene lookup returns CDR1 SGHRS and CDR2 YFSETQ. The CDR3 runs 15 residues. Trimming at V came to 4 bases and at J to 4 bases, leaving 8 bases not matched to a gene. The CDR3 DNA reads as TGCGCCAGCAGCCGCCGGGACGGGAGGGCAGATACGCAGTATTTT. Encoded protein: CASSRRDGRADTQYF. The full variable domain, in which reference TRBV5-1 and TRBJ2-3 provide the parts outside the CDR3, is KAGVTQTPRYLIKTRGQQVTLSCSPISGHRSVSWYQQTPGQGLQFLFEYFSETQRNKGNFPGRFSGRQFSNSRSEMNVSTLELGDSALYLCASSRRDGRADTQYFGPGTRLTVL.

This chain links TRBV7-9 with TRBJ1-3, with D maybe TRBD1 (6 bases). Germline lookup yields CDR1 SEHNR and CDR2 FQNEAQ (reference sequence). The CDR3 runs 15 residues. V was trimmed by 2 bases and J by 2 bases, leaving 10 bases between them. Here the CDR3 reads CASSLFRGPGNTIYF. CDR3 DNA sequence: TGTGCCAGCAGCTTATTCAGGGGTCCTGGAAACACCATATATTTT. Full variable domain (outside the CDR3, taken from reference TRBV7-9 and TRBJ1-3): DTGVSQNPRHKITKRGQNVTFRCDPISEHNRLYWYRQTLGQGPEFLTYFQNEAQLEKSRLLSDRFSAERPKGSFSTLEIQRTEQGDSAMYLCASSLFRGPGNTIYFGEGSWLTVV.

V and J are TRBV10-2 and TRBJ2-7; D perhaps matches TRBD1 (5 bases). The CDR3 has 16 residues. Trimming removed 7 bases at V and 0 bases at J, with 19 bases between. Germline V gives CDR1 WSHSY, CDR2 SAAADI. The CDR3 sequence: CASTPGQGLSSYEQYV. The DNA for the CDR3 is TGCGCCAGCACCCCCGGTCAGGGCCTTAGCTCCTACGAGCAGTACGTC.

A few counts support this clonotype. The rearrangement joins TRBV11-2 to TRBJ1-5; weak D call: TRBD1 (5 bases). The CDR3 runs 14 residues. CDR1 is SGHAT, CDR2 FQNNGV, per germline. Trimming shortened V by 1 base and J by 6 bases, and 10 bases separated the two germline ends. CDR3 protein: CASSLGRAGQPQHF. The CDR3 DNA is TGTGCCAGCAGCTTAGGCAGGGCGGGTCAGCCCCAGCATTTT.

This clonotype was counted only a few times. V usage is TRBV20-1 and J usage is TRBJ2-3, with D tentatively TRBD2 (6 bases). In germline, CDR1 is DFQATT, CDR2 SNEGSKA (reference sequence). V was trimmed by 3 bases and J by 2 bases, leaving 12 bases between them. The length of the CDR3 is 14 residues. CDR3 protein: CSASVTSITDTQYF. DNA for the CDR3: TGCAGTGCTAGTGTGACTAGTATCACAGATACGCAGTATTTT.

The chain couples TRBV7-2 to TRBJ1-1; no definite D call. Germline assignment: CDR1 SGHTA and CDR2 FQGNSA. The V gene lost 5 bases and the J gene lost 7 bases, with 17 bases spanning the gap. CDR3 length: 14 residues. For the CDR3, the DNA is TGTGCCAGCAGCCCGACCGGGCGGGTCGGTGAAGCTTTCTTT. The encoded protein is CASSPTGRVGEAFF.

The chain is built from TRBV2 and TRBJ1-3, with unresolved D. CDR1 is SNHLY, CDR2 FYNNEI, per germline. The CDR3 is made up of 19 amino acids. V lost 3 bases, J lost 0 bases, and 21 bases lay in between. CDR3 DNA: TGTGCCAGCAGTGAGGTTGGTCGTCGAGTGGCAGACTCTGGAAACACCATATATTTT. Amino acid sequence: CASSEVGRRVADSGNTIYF. Looking up the rest from reference TRBV2 and TRBJ1-3 gives the full variable domain: EPEVTQTPSHQVTQMGQEVILRCVPISNHLYFYWYRQILGQKVEFLVSFYNNEISEKSEIFDDQFSVERPDGSNFTLKIRSTKLEDSAMYFCASSEVGRRVADSGNTIYFGEGSWLTVV.

The chain employs TRBV7-3 and TRBJ2-1; D is perhaps TRBD2 (5 bases). Germline CDR1 is SGHTA and CDR2 is FQGTGA. V was cut by 4 bases and J by 8 bases, with 12 bases left in between. CDR3 size: 13 residues. The CDR3 is CASSYTRLDEQFF. DNA of the CDR3: TGTGCCAGCAGCTACACTAGGTTAGATGAGCAGTTCTTC.

The chain recombines TRBV5-1 with TRBJ1-2; 7 positions agree with TRBD1. The CDR3 sequence is 15 residues long. Germline V CDR1 and CDR2: SGHRS, YFSETQ. V dropped 4 bases and J dropped 6; count of bases not matched to a gene: 12. The CDR3 DNA follows: TGCGCCAGCAGCCTATTGACAGGGCATCCCCATGGCTACACCTTC. Protein sequence: CASSLLTGHPHGYTF.

This clonotype has more than one count but fewer than ten. This chain uses TRBV7-8 with TRBJ1-2; D is uncertain. Germline CDR1 is SGHVS and CDR2 is FQNEAQ. The CDR3 spans 16 residues. V was clipped by 7 bases and J by 0 bases, with 18 bases between them. CDR3 coding DNA: TGTGCCAGCACCCCCCAACCGGGAAGGGCTAACTATGGCTACACCTTC. Its translation is CASTPQPGRANYGYTF.

The rearrangement uses TRBV10-2 and TRBJ1-6; possibly TRBD1 for D (6 bases). CDR3 length: 14 amino acids. CDR1 and CDR2 (germline): WSHSY, SAAADI. Trimming shortened V by 6 bases and J by 6 bases, and 12 bases separated the two germline ends. This CDR3 is CASREQGSNSPLHF. CDR3 coding DNA: TGCGCCAGCAGGGAACAGGGATCTAATTCACCCCTCCACTTT.

This clonotype has a count of ten or more. The chain recombines TRBV5-6 with TRBJ1-2; 9 nucleotides match TRBD1. The CDR3 is 14 amino acids. Trimming cost V 4 bases and J 7 bases; bases outside gene matches: 8. The germline gives CDR1 SGHDT, CDR2 YYEEEE. The CDR3 region is CASSRYYRGPGYTF. In DNA form, the CDR3 reads TGTGCCAGCAGCAGATACTACAGGGGGCCTGGCTACACCTTC.

V is TRBV4-1 and J is TRBJ2-3, with 7 bases matching TRBD1. This CDR3 contains 15 residues. CDR1 is MGHRA and CDR2 is YSYEKL in the germline V gene. V trimming: 4 bases; J trimming: 2 bases; junction bases outside the gene matches: 6. The CDR3 region is CASSRGQADTDTQYF. The CDR3 nucleotides read TGCGCCAGCAGCCGCGGACAGGCCGACACAGATACGCAGTATTTT.

This clonotype appeared a few times. The J gene is TRBJ2-7, the V gene TRBV3-2. TRBV3-2 is reported as a pseudogene. This CDR3 has 15 residues. This CDR3 reads CASSQAPVGSYEQYV. CDR3 coding DNA: TGTGCCAGCAGCCAAGCCCCCGTAGGCTCCTACGAGCAGTACGTC.

A few counts support this clonotype. This chain connects TRBV7-9 to TRBJ2-1, with 8 bases aligning to TRBD1. V was clipped by 5 bases and J by 9 bases; unmatched bases: 12. The germline V gene encodes CDR1 SEHNR and CDR2 FQNEAQ (reference sequence). This CDR3 has 15 amino acids. CDR3 sequence (DNA): TGTGCCAGCAGCACCACACAGGGGGATGTCGGTGAGCAGTTCTTC. This translates into CASSTTQGDVGEQFF. The full variable domain, with the rest looked up from reference TRBV7-9 and TRBJ2-1, is DTGVSQNPRHKITKRGQNVTFRCDPISEHNRLYWYRQTLGQGPEFLTYFQNEAQLEKSRLLSDRFSAERPKGSFSTLEIQRTEQGDSAMYLCASSTTQGDVGEQFFGPGTRLTVL.

This clonotype was seen a handful of times. The chain joins TRBV20-1 to TRBJ2-6; TRBD2 is a possible D gene (5 bases). CDR1 and CDR2 from the germline V gene are DFQATT and SNEGSKA (reference sequence). V lost 4 bases, J lost 0 bases, and 13 bases lay in between. The CDR3 length is 16 residues. The CDR3 here is CSAISRRGSGANVLTF. CDR3 DNA: TGCAGTGCTATATCAAGACGGGGCTCTGGGGCCAACGTCCTGACTTTC.

The chain employs TRBV5-6 and TRBJ1-3; the D is unclear. V dropped 2 bases and J dropped 7 bases, with 16 bases sitting between them. The CDR3 is made up of 15 amino acids. Per the germline V gene, CDR1 is SGHDT and CDR2 is YYEEEE. CDR3 DNA: TGTGCCAGCAGCTTTCGTCGGGGATTAACGAACACCATATATTTT. Translation: CASSFRRGLTNTIYF.